The 27 T cell receptor beta chains given below trace back to one sample, sequenced in a study of PD-1 blockade in classical Hodgkin lymphoma. Clones were sequenced by immunoSEQ multiplex PCR, and TCRdb holds only the in-frame ones, with some missing. The sample contains 5,000 to 7,500 clones, approximately 89% of which appear only once. Sample time point: cycle 4 day 1 (C4D1), after less than 7 weeks of nivolumab. All patients experienced relapse after autologous stem cell transplantation, and brentuximab vedotin exposure was variable. Purification of CD4+ T cells from thawed PBMCs was performed via magnetic negative selection. The material sequenced was CD4+ T cells from blood, taken before the fourth cycle of nivolumab. The origin of the receptors is a human donor with classical Hodgkin lymphoma.

The chain is built from TRBV2 and TRBJ1-2, with TRBD1 as a possible D gene (5 bases). CDR1 and CDR2 (germline): SNHLY, FYNNEI. This CDR3 comprises 13 residues. V was clipped by 9 bases and J by 7 bases, with 18 bases between them. Written as DNA, the CDR3 is TGTGCCAGTGTTGACAGTCGGGGCAGTGGCTACACCTTC. It yields the protein CASVDSRGSGYTF.

The chain is built from TRBV9 and TRBJ2-7; D is unclear. V lost 0 bases and J lost 0, with 10 bases in between. Germline values: CDR1 SGDLS, CDR2 YYNGEE. This CDR3 has 15 residues. CDR3 sequence (DNA): TGTGCCAGCAGCGTAGAGCCTGGCAGCTCCTACGAGCAGTACTTC. This translates into CASSVEPGSSYEQYF.

This clone was detected a few times. The rearrangement links TRBV18 to TRBJ1-3; D not certain. The V gene lost 1 base and the J gene lost 0 bases, with 16 bases spanning the gap. This CDR3 is built from 18 residues. Germline V gene lookup returns CDR1 KGHSH and CDR2 LQKENI. CDR3 sequence: CASSPRNSLTSSGNTIYF. CDR3 in DNA: TGTGCCAGCTCACCACGGAACAGTCTAACCTCCTCTGGAAACACCATATATTTT.

This chain links TRBV2 with TRBJ2-5; D is possibly TRBD1 (5 bases). The CDR3 contains 14 residues. The germline V gene has CDR1 SNHLY and CDR2 FYNNEI. The V gene lost 6 bases and the J gene lost 0 bases, with 11 bases spanning the gap. The CDR3 here is CASSSPTDQETQYF. The CDR3 DNA reads as TGTGCCAGCAGCTCCCCGACAGACCAAGAGACCCAGTACTTC.

The rearrangement uses TRBV11-2 and TRBJ1-4, with D possibly TRBD1 on 6 matching bases. V lost 4 bases and J lost 5, with 8 bases in between. The CDR3 runs 13 residues. The germline V gene encodes CDR1 SGHAT and CDR2 FQNNGV. The CDR3 reads CASSWGANEKLFF. The DNA of the CDR3 is TGTGCCAGCAGCTGGGGGGCCAATGAAAAACTGTTTTTT.

This clone has a handful of counts. The J gene is TRBJ1-1, the V gene TRBV6-6, with D perhaps TRBD1 (5 bases). This CDR3 spans 12 amino acids. Trimming cost V 6 bases and J 6 bases, with 11 bases left between them. Germline CDR1 is MNHNY and CDR2 is SVGAGI (reference sequence). For the CDR3, the DNA is TGTGCCAGCAGGGGCACAGGTTCTGAAGCTTTCTTT. Its protein product is CASRGTGSEAFF.

CDR3: CASSPSGEDTDTQYF. The CDR3 DNA reads as TGTGCCAGCAGCCCCTCCGGGGAAGACACAGATACGCAGTATTTT. The genes are TRBV7-3 and TRBJ2-3; D possibly corresponds to TRBD2 (5 bases). The CDR3 spans 15 residues. Trimming shortened V by 5 bases and J by 2 bases, and 14 bases separated the two germline ends. Germline V gives CDR1 SGHTA, CDR2 FQGTGA.

The genes are TRBV6-6 and TRBJ2-6; D not resolved. Per the germline V gene, CDR1 is MNHNY and CDR2 is SVGAGI (reference sequence). The CDR3 extends over 14 amino acids. Between the trimmed V and J ends, which lost 9 bases and 0 bases, there was a span of 9 bases. CDR3 sequence (DNA): TGTGCCAGTTGCCGGAGCTCTGGGGCCAACGTCCTGACTTTC. Encoded protein: CASCRSSGANVLTF.

This clone has a single count. The V call is TRBV6-4, the J call TRBJ2-2, with 10 bases lining up with TRBD1. Trimming removed 0 bases from V and 7 bases from J; junction bases left unmatched: 8. Germline CDR1 reads MRHNA; CDR2 reads SNTAGT. The CDR3 runs to 17 residues. As DNA, the CDR3 is TGTGCCAGCAGTGACTCGGCCCCGGGACAGGGGCACGGGGAGCTGTTTTTT. This encodes CASSDSAPGQGHGELFF.

This clone showed up just once. This chain connects TRBV30 to TRBJ2-5; TRBD2 is a possible D gene (5 bases). The germline V gene encodes CDR1 GTSNPN and CDR2 SVGIG (reference sequence). The V and J ends lost 3 bases and 0 bases respectively, with 8 bases between them. The CDR3 loop spans 13 amino acids. CDR3: CAWRPRDQETQYF. The CDR3 region has the DNA TGTGCCTGGAGACCGCGGGACCAAGAGACCCAGTACTTC.

The V and J genes are TRBV6-6 and TRBJ1-4; 8 bases match TRBD1. J lost 7 bases, V lost 5 bases, and 9 bases had no gene match. CDR1 is MNHNY and CDR2 is SVGAGI in the germline V gene (reference sequence). This CDR3 has 15 residues. The CDR3 nucleotides are TGTGCCAGCAGTCCCACCACAGGGGGTATTGAAAAACTGTTTTTT. It translates to CASSPTTGGIEKLFF.

The CDR3 region is CASSRGLAVYEQYF. The CDR3 DNA reads as TGTGCCAGCAGCAGGGGACTAGCGGTCTACGAGCAGTACTTC. The chain recombines TRBV7-2 with TRBJ2-7; 11 bases map to TRBD2. The CDR3 is 14 residues long. V lost 5 bases and J lost 3; bases outside the gene matches: 3. Per the germline V gene, CDR1 is SGHTA and CDR2 is FQGNSA.

V gene TRBV6-1 combines with J gene TRBJ1-2; maybe TRBD1 (6 bases). Germline V lookup: CDR1 MNHNS, CDR2 SASEGT. The CDR3 is made up of 13 amino acids. Trimming shortened V by 5 bases and J by 5 bases, and 12 bases separated the two germline ends. DNA for the CDR3: TGTGCCAGCAGTCCAGGGACAATTTATGGCTACACCTTC. This translates into CASSPGTIYGYTF.

The gene calls are TRBV7-7 and TRBJ2-5; a weak D match, TRBD1 (6 bases). CDR1 SSHAT and CDR2 FNYEAQ come from the germline V gene (reference sequence). Trimming removed 2 bases from V and 4 bases from J, with 11 bases in between. The CDR3 consists of 14 residues. CDR3 DNA sequence: TGTGCCAGCAGCTTAATGGCAGGGGCAGAGACCCAGTACTTC. Residues: CASSLMAGAETQYF.

The chain is built from TRBV5-1 and TRBJ2-6, with D unclear. The CDR3 totals 15 residues. V was shortened by 1 base and J by 0 bases, with 5 bases between the two germline ends. The germline V gene has CDR1 SGHRS and CDR2 YFSETQ. The CDR3 region is CASSLWSSGANVLTF. CDR3 nucleotide sequence: TGCGCCAGCAGCTTGTGGAGCTCTGGGGCCAACGTCCTGACTTTC.

The chain has TRBV11-2 and TRBJ1-2; D is uncertain. CDR1 and CDR2 (germline): SGHAT, FQNNGV. The CDR3 spans 16 residues. Trimming removed 1 base at V and 5 bases at J, with 17 bases between. The CDR3 loop is CASSLGPGRYLYGYTF. CDR3 DNA: TGTGCCAGCAGCTTAGGCCCTGGGAGGTACCTATATGGCTACACCTTC. Together with reference TRBV11-2 and TRBJ1-2, the CDR3 gives the full variable domain: EAGVAQSPRYKIIEKRQSVAFWCNPISGHATLYWYQQILGQGPKLLIQFQNNGVVDDSQLPKDRFSAERLKGVDSTLKIQPAKLEDSAVYLCASSLGPGRYLYGYTFGSGTRLTVV.

The chain is built from TRBV5-5 and TRBJ2-7; 8 nucleotides agree with TRBD1. With V trimmed by 3 bases and J by 4 bases, 9 bases remained unmatched. The length of the CDR3 is 15 residues. CDR1 SGHKS and CDR2 YYEKEE come from the germline V gene (reference sequence). The CDR3 DNA is TGTGCCAGCAGCTATTCGGGACAGGCCTCATACGAGCAGTACTTC. It translates to CASSYSGQASYEQYF.

The rearrangement links TRBV5-1 to TRBJ2-1; D is possibly TRBD2 (5 bases). Per germline, CDR1 SGHRS and CDR2 YFSETQ. CDR3 length: 16 amino acids. V dropped 0 bases and J dropped 3 bases, with 13 bases sitting between them. The CDR3 DNA follows: TGCGCCAGCAGCTTGGCATGGGGAGAATACTACAATGAGCAGTTCTTC. Translated: CASSLAWGEYYNEQFF.

The rearrangement links TRBV7-9 to TRBJ1-6; D is unresolved. The CDR3 covers 13 residues. Trimming left V 5 bases short and J 7 bases short, with 9 bases between. Germline V gives CDR1 SEHNR, CDR2 FQNEAQ (reference sequence). The DNA for the CDR3 is TGTGCCAGCAGCCTGCGCCCAAATTCACCCCTCCACTTT. It yields the protein CASSLRPNSPLHF.

The CDR3 DNA reads as TGTGCCAGCAGCTTAGAGGGGGGAATCTACGAGCAGTACTTC. Translated: CASSLEGGIYEQYF. The V gene is TRBV7-3, the J gene TRBJ2-7, with D perhaps given as TRBD1 or TRBD2 (6 bases each). The length of the CDR3 is 14 residues. Germline values: CDR1 SGHTA, CDR2 FQGTGA. V was clipped by 2 bases and J by 3 bases, with 11 bases between them.

The chain links TRBV30 to TRBJ2-2; possibly TRBD2 for D (6 bases). The ends were cut back, 3 bases at V and 3 bases at J, with 14 bases in the middle. Germline V lookup: CDR1 GTSNPN, CDR2 SVGIG (reference sequence). The CDR3 runs 15 residues. Written as DNA, the CDR3 is TGTGCCTGGAGGGGAGAGGGACTCCACACCGGGGAGCTGTTTTTT. Translating gives CAWRGEGLHTGELFF.

This chain uses TRBV9 with TRBJ1-1; D gene unclear. Per germline, CDR1 SGDLS and CDR2 YYNGEE. Trimming took 4 bases from V and 3 from J, leaving 10 bases between them. The CDR3 runs 13 residues. CDR3 nucleotides: TGTGCCAGCAGCCCCCCTACGTACACTGAAGCTTTCTTT. Its protein is CASSPPTYTEAFF.

This clone was counted once. The chain uses TRBV28 and TRBJ2-2, with 8 nucleotides matching TRBD2. The germline CDR1 and CDR2 sequences are MDHEN and SYDVKM. V shed 8 bases, J shed 1 base, and the junction held 24 bases outside the gene matches. The CDR3 is made up of 21 amino acids. CDR3 residues: CASDKLGYASSGGRNTGELFF. The CDR3 region has the DNA TGTGCCAGCGACAAATTAGGATACGCTTCGAGCGGGGGCCGGAACACCGGGGAGCTGTTTTTT.

The chain is built from TRBV6-5 and TRBJ2-7; TRBD2 matches at 8 bases. Germline V CDR1 and CDR2: MNHEY, SVGAGI. V gave up 5 bases and J gave up 9 bases; unmatched junction bases: 9. The CDR3 loop spans 13 amino acids. The CDR3 sequence is CASSTTGTRSQYF. CDR3 in DNA: TGTGCCAGCAGTACTACCGGGACTAGGTCGCAGTACTTC.

V and J are TRBV9 and TRBJ2-1, with TRBD2 matching over 11 bases. Germline V CDR1 and CDR2: SGDLS, YYNGEE. The CDR3 extends over 16 amino acids. After removal of 0 bases from V and 8 bases from J, the junction contained 7 bases not matched to a gene. CDR3: CASSVVLAGGRDEQFF. CDR3 bases: TGTGCCAGCAGCGTAGTATTAGCGGGGGGGCGGGATGAGCAGTTCTTC. Full variable domain (rest looked up from reference TRBV9 and TRBJ2-1): DSGVTQTPKHLITATGQRVTLRCSPRSGDLSVYWYQQSLDQGLQFLIQYYNGEERAKGNILERFSAQQFPDLHSELNLSSLELGDSALYFCASSVVLAGGRDEQFFGPGTRLTVL.

The chain couples TRBV19 to TRBJ1-4, with 8 bases aligning to TRBD1. The germline CDR1 and CDR2 sequences are LNHDA and SQIVND (reference sequence). The CDR3 loop spans 15 amino acids. V gave up 5 bases and J gave up 4 bases; unmatched junction bases: 6. The CDR3 region has the DNA TGTGCCAGTAGTCCTGGACAGGGACTTAATGAAAAACTGTTTTTT. Residues: CASSPGQGLNEKLFF.

This clone was detected only a few times. The genes are TRBV18 and TRBJ2-5; 7 bases fit TRBD2. Germline V gene sequence: CDR1 KGHSH, CDR2 LQKENI. This CDR3 is 17 amino acids long. The V gene end was trimmed by 3 bases and the J gene end by 2 bases; junction bases not matched to a gene: 12. CDR3 DNA: TGTGCCAGCTCACCCCTGACCGCGTTGCGGGGGCAAGAGACCCAGTACTTC. It specifies CASSPLTALRGQETQYF.